This T cell receptor beta chain came from a study of T cell responses to AZD1222 COVID-19 vaccine (dated by TCRdb to the early 2020s). With regard to the full study: TCR sequencing covered 230 or so trial participants: 207 given two doses of AZD1222 and approximately 25 given two doses of MenACWY control vaccine. Trial participants were enrolled by age into 18-55, 56-69 and 70-plus year subgroups, with roughly 150, 30 and 60 TCR-sequenced participants respectively. What the study reported, not specific to this receptor: Reportedly, close to half of the unique spike-specific TCRs recognized epitopes lying outside the regions that are mutated in the B.1.351 and B.1.1.7 variants. Vaccine-associated CD4 TCRs spanned the whole spike protein, with dominant responses in regions 160-218 and 743-854. Conclusions about previously exposed vaccinees were limited because only six AZD1222 recipients were SARS-CoV-2 seropositive at baseline. Participants were mostly white British and included more females than males, and it was suggested by the authors that clonal diversity may have been underestimated. A significant rise in spike-specific TCR breadth and depth was observed after two AZD1222 doses relative to day 0 and relative to MenACWY recipients. The 56-69-year group was small, and its depth increase did not reach significance, likely because of low power. Because no samples from the day 14 peak response were available, repertoires could be characterized only after the peak T cell response.

The CDR3 regions of human TCRbeta chains were analyzed by immunosequencing. The paper's processing steps were these. Repertoire TCRs were checked for matches against a reference library of SARS-CoV-2-specific TCRs that had been generated using the MIRA antigen-specificity platform. Breadth meant the fraction of unique TCRs that were SARS-CoV-2-associated, whereas depth meant the fraction of total T cells that were SARS-CoV-2-associated. Using the MIRA data, each spike-specific TCR was assigned both to the spike region to which the TCR was reactive and to a CD4 or CD8 class. Log10-transformed breadth and depth values were compared by one-way ANOVA with Sidak's multiple comparisons tests. The source is immuneACCESS, and TCRdb retained only in-frame sequences with V and J called. Part of the clones is not carried over; for the studies checked, unresolved V genes explain less than half of this, and the remainder is unexplained. V and J calls and clone size are copied from that table; D and trimming were computed from the DNA. Across this sample there are around 140,000 clones, with about 92% seen only once. The ten largest clones represent more than 0.85% of the sample.

Spanning cysteine to phenylalanine, the CDR3 consists of 15 amino acids. The read is trimmed to its CDR3 DNA, 45 bases read in frame from base 1. The germline V end is reduced by 6 bases and the J end by 6 bases; junction bases left unmatched: 7. As encoded in the germline V gene, CDR1 is MDHEN while CDR2 is SYDVKM. The intended sense of this specimen's time point label: baseline before first vaccination. The sample's treatment or condition, from its label and the paper: meningococcal conjugate vaccine given as trial control. Vaccinee samples came from UK trials COV001 and COV002, including a single-blind randomized controlled phase 2/3 trial of AZD1222 (ChAdOx1 nCoV-19) in healthy adults. For TCRbeta chain sequencing, PBMC samples were collected from trial participants at day 0 and at day 28 after the second dose. Remarks on this clone: Its cognate antigen has yet to be identified. Base qualities are not at hand, and no much larger clone is one base apart.

This TCR derives from an adult in good health. This specimen consisted of peripheral blood, obtained on day 0 of MenACWY control vaccination. The chain was built from TRBV28 and TRBJ1-6, with 8 junctional bases fitting TRBD1. In nucleotide form, the sequence is TGTGCCAGCAGCGCTAAGACAGGGGCTAATTCACCCCTCCACTTT. Its translation is CASSAKTGANSPLHF.